This T cell receptor beta chain was captured in a study of T cells in pancreatic ductal adenocarcinoma. This clone was observed a single time. Selected pancreatic ductal adenocarcinoma patients had undergone surgery without neoadjuvant therapy. V lost 0 bases to trimming and J lost 1 base, with 11 bases between them. Germline-derived CDR1 and CDR2 are SGHKS and YYEKEE (reference sequence). The CDR3 consists of 16 residues. The assay was immunoSEQ multiplex PCR, and TCRdb's table has in-frame clones only and misses some. The repertoire holds about 9,400 clones, over 55% seen once, with around 25% in the top ten.

The receptor comes from a human donor with pancreatic ductal adenocarcinoma. The V call is TRBV5-5, the J call TRBJ1-5; tentative D call: TRBD1 (5 bases). Source material: pancreatic tumor tissue. CDR3 amino acids: CASSLAGRTSNQPQHF. The CDR3 nucleotides are TGTGCCAGCAGCTTGGCTGGTAGGACAAGCAATCAGCCCCAGCATTTT. Filled out from reference TRBV5-5 and TRBJ1-5, the complete variable domain reads DAGVTQSPTHLIKTRGQQVTLRCSPISGHKSVSWYQQVLGQGPQFIFQYYEKEERGRGNFPDRFSARQFPNYSSELNVNALLLGDSALYLCASSLAGRTSNQPQHFGDGTRLSIL.